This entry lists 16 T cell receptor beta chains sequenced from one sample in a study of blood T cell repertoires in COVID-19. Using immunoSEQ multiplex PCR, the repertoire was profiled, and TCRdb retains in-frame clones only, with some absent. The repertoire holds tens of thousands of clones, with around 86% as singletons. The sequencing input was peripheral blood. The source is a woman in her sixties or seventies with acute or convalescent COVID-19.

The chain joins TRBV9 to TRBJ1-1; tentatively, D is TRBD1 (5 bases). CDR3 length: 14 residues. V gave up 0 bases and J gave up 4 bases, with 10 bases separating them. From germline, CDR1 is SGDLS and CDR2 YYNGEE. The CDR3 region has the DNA TGTGCCAGCAGCGTAGGCGGGACGTTCACTGAAGCTTTCTTT. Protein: CASSVGGTFTEAFF.

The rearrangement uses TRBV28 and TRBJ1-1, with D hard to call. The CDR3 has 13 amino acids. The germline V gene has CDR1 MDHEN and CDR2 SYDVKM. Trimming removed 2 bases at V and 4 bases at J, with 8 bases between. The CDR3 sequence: CASSLTDFTEAFF. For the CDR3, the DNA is TGTGCCAGCAGTTTAACGGACTTCACTGAAGCTTTCTTT.

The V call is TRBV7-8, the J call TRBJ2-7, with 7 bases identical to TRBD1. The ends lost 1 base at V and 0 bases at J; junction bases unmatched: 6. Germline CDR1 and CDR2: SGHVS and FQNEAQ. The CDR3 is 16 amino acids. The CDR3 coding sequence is TGTGCCAGCAGCTTAGGGGCCAGGGGGAGCTCCTACGAGCAGTACTTC. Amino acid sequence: CASSLGARGSSYEQYF.

Written as DNA, the CDR3 is TGCGCCAGCAGCCGACAGACAGGGATCAATCAGCCCCAGCATTTT. Translation gives CASSRQTGINQPQHF. J is TRBJ1-5 and V is TRBV4-3; 7 positions agree with TRBD1. CDR3 length equals 15 residues. Germline lookup yields CDR1 LGHNA and CDR2 YSLEER. The J segment lost 3 bases and the V segment lost 4 bases, leaving 6 bases of the junction unmatched.

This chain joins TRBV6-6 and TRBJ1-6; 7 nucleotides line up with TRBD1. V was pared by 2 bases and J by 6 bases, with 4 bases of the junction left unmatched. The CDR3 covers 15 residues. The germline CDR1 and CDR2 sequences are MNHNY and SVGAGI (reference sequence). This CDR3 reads CASSYSDRVNSPLHF. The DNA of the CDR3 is TGTGCCAGCAGTTACAGCGACAGGGTTAATTCACCCCTCCACTTT.

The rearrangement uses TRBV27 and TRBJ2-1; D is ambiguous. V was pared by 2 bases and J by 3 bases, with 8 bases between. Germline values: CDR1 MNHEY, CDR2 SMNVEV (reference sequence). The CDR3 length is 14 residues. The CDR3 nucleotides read TGTGCCAGCAGTTTAGAGGTCAGCTACAATGAGCAGTTCTTC. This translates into CASSLEVSYNEQFF.

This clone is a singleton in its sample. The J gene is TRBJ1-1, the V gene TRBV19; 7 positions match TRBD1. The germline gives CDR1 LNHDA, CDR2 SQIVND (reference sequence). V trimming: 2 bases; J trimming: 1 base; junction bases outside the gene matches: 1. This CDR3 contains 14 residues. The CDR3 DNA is TGTGCCAGTAGTATAAGGGGGCGGAACACTGAAGCTTTCTTT. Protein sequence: CASSIRGRNTEAFF.

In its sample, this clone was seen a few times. The CDR3 sequence: CSASDRATYEQYF. The CDR3 region has the DNA TGCAGTGCTAGTGACAGGGCAACCTACGAGCAGTACTTC. The J gene is TRBJ2-7, the V gene TRBV20-1; 7 nucleotides line up with TRBD1. V shed 3 bases, J shed 2 bases, and the junction held 4 bases outside the gene matches. Germline CDR1 reads DFQATT; CDR2 reads SNEGSKA (reference sequence). CDR3 size: 13 residues.

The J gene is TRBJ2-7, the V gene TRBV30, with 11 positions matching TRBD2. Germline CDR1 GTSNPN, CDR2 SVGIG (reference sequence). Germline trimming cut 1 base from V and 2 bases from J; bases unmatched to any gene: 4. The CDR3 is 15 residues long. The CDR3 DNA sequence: TGTGCCTGGAGTGCGCCGGGACTAGCGGCCTACGAGCAGTACTTC. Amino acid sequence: CAWSAPGLAAYEQYF.

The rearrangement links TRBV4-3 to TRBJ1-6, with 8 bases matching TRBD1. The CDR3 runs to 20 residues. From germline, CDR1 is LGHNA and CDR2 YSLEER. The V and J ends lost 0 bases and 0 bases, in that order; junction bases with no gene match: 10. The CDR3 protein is CASSQDQWTGLTSYNSPLHF. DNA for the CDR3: TGCGCCAGCAGCCAAGATCAATGGACAGGGCTAACCTCCTATAATTCACCCCTCCACTTT.

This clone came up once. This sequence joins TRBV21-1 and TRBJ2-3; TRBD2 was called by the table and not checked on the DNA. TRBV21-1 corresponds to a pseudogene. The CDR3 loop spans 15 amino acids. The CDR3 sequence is CASSKGRGGKDTQYF. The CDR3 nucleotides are TGTGCCAGCAGCAAAGGACGGGGTGGGAAAGATACGCAGTATTTT.

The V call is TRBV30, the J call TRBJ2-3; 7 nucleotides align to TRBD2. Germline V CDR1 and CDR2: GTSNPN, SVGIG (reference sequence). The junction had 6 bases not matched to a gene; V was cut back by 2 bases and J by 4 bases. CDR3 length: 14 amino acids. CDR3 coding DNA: TGTGCCTGGAGTACTGGCGGGGGTCCAGATACGCAGTATTTT. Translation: CAWSTGGGPDTQYF.

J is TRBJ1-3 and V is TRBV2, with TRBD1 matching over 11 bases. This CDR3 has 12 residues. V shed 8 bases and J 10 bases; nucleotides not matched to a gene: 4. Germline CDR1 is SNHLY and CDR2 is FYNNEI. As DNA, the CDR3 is TGTGCCAGCGGGGGACAGGGGGATACCATATATTTT. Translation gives CASGGQGDTIYF.

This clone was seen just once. The CDR3 coding sequence is TGTGCCAGTAGTATAGGAGGGTATAGCAATCAGCCCCAGCATTTT. The encoded protein is CASSIGGYSNQPQHF. The chain employs TRBV19 and TRBJ1-5; D ambiguous. Germline V lookup: CDR1 LNHDA, CDR2 SQIVND (reference sequence). V shed 1 base and J shed 0 bases, with 7 bases lying between them. The CDR3 runs 15 residues.

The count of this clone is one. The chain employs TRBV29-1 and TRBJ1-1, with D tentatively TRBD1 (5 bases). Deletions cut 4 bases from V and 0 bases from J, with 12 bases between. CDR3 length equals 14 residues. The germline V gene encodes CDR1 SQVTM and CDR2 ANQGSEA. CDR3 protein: CSVVFGALNTEAFF. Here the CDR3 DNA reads TGCAGCGTTGTATTTGGGGCGCTGAACACTGAAGCTTTCTTT.

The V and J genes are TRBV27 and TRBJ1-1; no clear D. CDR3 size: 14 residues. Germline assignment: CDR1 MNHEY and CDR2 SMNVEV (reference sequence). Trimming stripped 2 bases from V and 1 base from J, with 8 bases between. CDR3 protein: CASSLRSGNTEAFF. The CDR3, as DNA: TGTGCCAGCAGTTTACGGAGCGGGAACACTGAAGCTTTCTTT.